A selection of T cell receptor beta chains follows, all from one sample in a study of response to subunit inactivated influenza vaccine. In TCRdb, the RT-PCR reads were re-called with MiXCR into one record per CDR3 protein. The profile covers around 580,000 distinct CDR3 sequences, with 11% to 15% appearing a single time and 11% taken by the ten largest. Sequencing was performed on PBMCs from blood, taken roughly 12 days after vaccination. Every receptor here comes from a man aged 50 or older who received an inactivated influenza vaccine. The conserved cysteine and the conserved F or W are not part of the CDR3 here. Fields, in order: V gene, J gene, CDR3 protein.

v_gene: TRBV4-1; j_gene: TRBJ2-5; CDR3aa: ASSQEGLLLETQY
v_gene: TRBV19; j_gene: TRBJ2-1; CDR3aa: ASNPLGEGSHNEQF
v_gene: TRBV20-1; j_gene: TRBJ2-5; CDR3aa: SAEVAGQETQY
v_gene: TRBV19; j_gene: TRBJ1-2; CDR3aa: ASSIGSDPSGTIIGYT
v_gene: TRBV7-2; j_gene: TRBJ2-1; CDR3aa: ASSLDGRLEQF
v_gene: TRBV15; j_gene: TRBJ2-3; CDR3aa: ATSRDSADTQY
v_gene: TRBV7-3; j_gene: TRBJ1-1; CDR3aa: ASSLTGLRTEAF
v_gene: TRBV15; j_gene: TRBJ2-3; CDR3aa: ATSRDRGSSTDTQY
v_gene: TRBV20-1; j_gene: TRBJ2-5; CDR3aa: SASPKLETQY
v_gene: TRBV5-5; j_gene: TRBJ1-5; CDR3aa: ASSLDRYSNQPQH
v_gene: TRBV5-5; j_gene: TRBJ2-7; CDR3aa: ASSLEYRGLVGNEQY
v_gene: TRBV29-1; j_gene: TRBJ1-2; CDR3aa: SVWTELNYGYT
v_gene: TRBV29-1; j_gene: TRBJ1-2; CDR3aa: SVEELGLGYGYT